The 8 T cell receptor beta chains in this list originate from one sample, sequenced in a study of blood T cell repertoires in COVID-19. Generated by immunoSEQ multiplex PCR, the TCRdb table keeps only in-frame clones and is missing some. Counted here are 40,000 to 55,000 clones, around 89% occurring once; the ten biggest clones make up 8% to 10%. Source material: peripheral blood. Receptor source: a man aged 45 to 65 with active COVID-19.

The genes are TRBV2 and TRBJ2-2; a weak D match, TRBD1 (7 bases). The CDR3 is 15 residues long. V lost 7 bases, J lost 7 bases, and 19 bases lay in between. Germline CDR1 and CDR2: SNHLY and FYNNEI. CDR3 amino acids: CASKFGGGFGGELFF. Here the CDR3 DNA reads TGTGCCAGCAAATTTGGAGGGGGCTTTGGCGGGGAGCTGTTTTTT. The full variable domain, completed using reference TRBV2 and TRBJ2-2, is EPEVTQTPSHQVTQMGQEVILRCVPISNHLYFYWYRQILGQKVEFLVSFYNNEISEKSEIFDDQFSVERPDGSNFTLKIRSTKLEDSAMYFCASKFGGGFGGELFFGEGSRLTVL.

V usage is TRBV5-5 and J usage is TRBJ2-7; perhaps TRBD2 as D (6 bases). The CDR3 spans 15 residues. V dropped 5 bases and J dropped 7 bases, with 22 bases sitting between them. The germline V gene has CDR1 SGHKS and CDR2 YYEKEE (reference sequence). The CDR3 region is CASSQMLETRREQYF. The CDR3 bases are TGTGCCAGCAGTCAAATGCTTGAGACTAGGAGGGAGCAGTACTTC. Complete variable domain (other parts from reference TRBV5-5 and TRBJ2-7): DAGVTQSPTHLIKTRGQQVTLRCSPISGHKSVSWYQQVLGQGPQFIFQYYEKEERGRGNFPDRFSARQFPNYSSELNVNALLLGDSALYLCASSQMLETRREQYFGPGTRLTVT.

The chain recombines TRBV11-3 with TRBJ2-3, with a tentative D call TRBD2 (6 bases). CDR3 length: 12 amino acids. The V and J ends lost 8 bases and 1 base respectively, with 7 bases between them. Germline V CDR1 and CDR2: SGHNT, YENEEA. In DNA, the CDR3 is TGTGCCAGCGGAGGGGGCACAGATACGCAGTATTTT. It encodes CASGGGTDTQYF.

The CDR3 protein is CASSIRQGGSYEQYF. In nucleotides, the CDR3 is TGTGCCAGCAGCATACGACAGGGGGGATCCTACGAGCAGTACTTC. The rearrangement uses TRBV7-9 and TRBJ2-7; 9 bases are shared with TRBD1. The V and J ends lost 5 bases and 1 base, in that order; junction bases with no gene match: 6. Germline V gives CDR1 SEHNR, CDR2 FQNEAQ (reference sequence). This CDR3 is built from 15 residues.

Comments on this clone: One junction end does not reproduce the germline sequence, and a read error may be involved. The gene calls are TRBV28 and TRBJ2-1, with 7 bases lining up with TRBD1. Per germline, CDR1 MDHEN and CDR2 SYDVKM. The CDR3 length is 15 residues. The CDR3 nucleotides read TGTGCCAGCAGCCCAGCCCGACAGGGAATGGGGGAAAGGGTCTTC. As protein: CASSPARQGMGERVF.

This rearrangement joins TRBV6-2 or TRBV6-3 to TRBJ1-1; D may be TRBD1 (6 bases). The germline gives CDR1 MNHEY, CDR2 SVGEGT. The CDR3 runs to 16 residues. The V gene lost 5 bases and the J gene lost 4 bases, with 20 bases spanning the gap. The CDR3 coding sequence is TGTGCCAGCAGTAACCCCTTACAGGGTGTGGGCACTGAAGCTTTCTTT. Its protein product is CASSNPLQGVGTEAFF.

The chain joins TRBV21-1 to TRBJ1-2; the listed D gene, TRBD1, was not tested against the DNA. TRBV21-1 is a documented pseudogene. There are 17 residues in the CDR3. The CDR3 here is CASSKRLGQLGAYGYTF. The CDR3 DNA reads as TGTGCCAGCAGCAAAAGGCTCGGACAGCTCGGTGCCTATGGCTACACCTTC.

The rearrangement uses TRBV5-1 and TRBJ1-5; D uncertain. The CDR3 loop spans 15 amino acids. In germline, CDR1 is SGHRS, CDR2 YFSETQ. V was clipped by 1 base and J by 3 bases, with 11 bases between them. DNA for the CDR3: TGCGCCAGCAGCTTGTTGGGCCTGGCCAATCAGCCCCAGCATTTT. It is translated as CASSLLGLANQPQHF.